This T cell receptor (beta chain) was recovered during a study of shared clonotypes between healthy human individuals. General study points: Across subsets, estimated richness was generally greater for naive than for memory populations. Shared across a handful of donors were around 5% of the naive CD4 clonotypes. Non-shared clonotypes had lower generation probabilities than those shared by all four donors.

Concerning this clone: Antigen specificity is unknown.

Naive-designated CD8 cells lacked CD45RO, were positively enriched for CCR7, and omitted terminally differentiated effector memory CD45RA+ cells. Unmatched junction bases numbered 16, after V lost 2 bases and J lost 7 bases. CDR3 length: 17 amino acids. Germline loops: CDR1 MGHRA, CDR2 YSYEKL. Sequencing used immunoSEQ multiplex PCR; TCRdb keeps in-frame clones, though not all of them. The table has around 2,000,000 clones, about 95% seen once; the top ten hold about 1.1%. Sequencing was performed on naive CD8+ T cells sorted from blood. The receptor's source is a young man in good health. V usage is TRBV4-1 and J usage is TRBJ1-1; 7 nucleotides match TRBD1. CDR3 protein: CASSQTDRVIGSVEAFF. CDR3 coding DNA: TGCGCCAGCAGCCAAACCGACAGGGTCATTGGTTCGGTTGAAGCTTTCTTT.